This T cell receptor beta chain was documented in a study of blood T cell repertoires in COVID-19. Sequencing used immunoSEQ multiplex PCR; TCRdb keeps in-frame clones, though not all of them. The sample has tens of thousands of clones, around 90% seen once. V was pared by 6 bases and J by 9 bases, with 9 bases between. The CDR3 has 10 residues. Germline V gene lookup returns CDR1 DFQATT and CDR2 SNEGSKA (reference sequence). Sequencing was done on a sample of peripheral blood. The receptor comes from a woman in her 70s with active COVID-19. This sequence joins TRBV20-1 and TRBJ2-1, with D possibly TRBD1 on 5 matching bases. The CDR3 DNA is TGCAGTGCGGGGCAGGGTGAGCAGTTCTTC. It translates to CSAGQGEQFF.